This passage covers 8 T cell receptor beta chains from one sample sequenced in a study of blood T cell repertoires in COVID-19. Sequencing used immunoSEQ multiplex PCR; TCRdb keeps in-frame clones, though not all of them. The sample lists about 75,000 clones; 88% were seen once. Material for sequencing was peripheral blood. The source of these receptors is a human donor in a cohort sampled during active COVID-19.

The rearrangement joins TRBV5-4 to TRBJ2-1; maybe TRBD1 (6 bases). The CDR3 has 13 amino acids. The germline CDR1 and CDR2 sequences are SGHNT and YYREEE (reference sequence). Trimming stripped 4 bases from V and 3 bases from J, with 8 bases between. The DNA of the CDR3 is TGTGCCAGCAGCCAGGACAGCTACAATGAGCAGTTCTTC. This encodes CASSQDSYNEQFF.

The chain couples TRBV19 to TRBJ2-7; perhaps TRBD1 as D (6 bases). V lost 5 bases, J lost 1 base, and 18 bases lay in between. The CDR3 covers 16 residues. Per the germline V gene, CDR1 is LNHDA and CDR2 is SQIVND (reference sequence). Here the CDR3 DNA reads TGTGCCAGTAGTGCACGGATCATCCAGGGGTCCTACGAGCAGTACTTC. Its protein product is CASSARIIQGSYEQYF.

This chain's CDR3 is CASSFEGQGDRAFF. In nucleotides, the CDR3 is TGCGCCAGCAGCTTTGAGGGTCAGGGGGACCGAGCTTTCTTT. V usage is TRBV5-1 and J usage is TRBJ1-1, with 7 bases fitting TRBD1. Trimming at V came to 2 bases and at J to 10 bases, leaving 11 bases not matched to a gene. Per germline, CDR1 SGHRS and CDR2 YFSETQ. This CDR3 spans 14 amino acids.

This chain uses TRBV28 with TRBJ1-2, with 7 nucleotides matching TRBD1. The CDR3 is 13 residues long. Germline V gene sequence: CDR1 MDHEN, CDR2 SYDVKM. V gave up 5 bases and J gave up 4 bases; unmatched junction bases: 4. The CDR3 protein is CASSKDRAYGYTF. In DNA form, the CDR3 reads TGTGCCAGCAGTAAAGACAGGGCCTATGGCTACACCTTC.

This rearrangement joins TRBV6-5 to TRBJ2-1; D ambiguous. This CDR3 contains 11 residues. The ends were cut back, 6 bases at V and 9 bases at J, with 9 bases in the middle. The germline V gene encodes CDR1 MNHEY and CDR2 SVGAGI. The CDR3 region has the DNA TGTGCCAGCAGCACCGGTCTTGAGCAGTTCTTC. This codes for CASSTGLEQFF.

The chain links TRBV2 to TRBJ2-1, with 13 bases identical to TRBD2. V shed 3 bases, J shed 7 bases, and the junction held 6 bases outside the gene matches. The CDR3 is 16 residues long. Germline V gene lookup returns CDR1 SNHLY and CDR2 FYNNEI. CDR3 bases: TGTGCCAGCAGTGATGCCGGACTAGCGGGAGTGAATGAGCAGTTCTTC. Residues: CASSDAGLAGVNEQFF.

The chain carries TRBV4-2 and TRBJ2-3, with TRBD2 identical over 8 bases. The CDR3 consists of 15 residues. Looked up from germline, CDR1 is LGHNA and CDR2 is YNFKEQ. The trim removed 8 bases at V and 0 bases at J, leaving 7 bases unmatched. The DNA of the CDR3 is TGTGCCAGCCGCCTGACTAGCGAAAGCACAGATACGCAGTATTTT. Its translation is CASRLTSESTDTQYF.

The genes are TRBV6-4 and TRBJ2-2, with D maybe TRBD2 (6 bases). Germline CDR1 is MRHNA and CDR2 is SNTAGT. Between the trimmed V and J ends, which lost 0 bases and 0 bases, there was a span of 11 bases. The CDR3 covers 17 residues. CDR3 nucleotides: TGTGCCAGCAGTGACTCGATGGGGACTGCGAACACCGGGGAGCTGTTTTTT. Translation: CASSDSMGTANTGELFF.